A single sample gave rise to the 7 T cell receptor beta chains below, sequenced in a study of blood T cell repertoires in COVID-19 (dated by TCRdb to about 2020). The library was built by means of the immunoSEQ multiplex PCR assay. The clones in this table, taken by TCRdb from immuneACCESS, are in-frame only. Not every clone is retained; where verified, under half of the shortfall comes from an unresolved V gene, and the cause of the rest is unknown. The sample includes approximately 200,000 clones, with about 88% observed a single time. Of the sample, over 2.5% falls within the top ten clones. The sequenced sample consisted of peripheral blood. The receptors originated from a man aged 45 to 65 who had recovered from COVID-19.

The chain joins TRBV5-4 to TRBJ1-3; possibly TRBD1 for D (5 bases). Trimming cost V 1 base and J 4 bases, with 12 bases left between them. The germline V gene encodes CDR1 SGHNT and CDR2 YYREEE (reference sequence). CDR3 length: 15 residues. The CDR3 sequence is CASSLYGRTGNTIYF. CDR3 in DNA: TGTGCCAGCAGCTTGTATGGACGGACAGGAAACACCATATATTTT.

The V gene is TRBV30, the J gene TRBJ2-1, with a possible D match to TRBD2 (6 bases). CDR1 is GTSNPN and CDR2 is SVGIG in the germline V gene (reference sequence). The CDR3 is 12 amino acids. V shed 2 bases and J shed 9 bases, with 11 bases lying between them. In nucleotides, the CDR3 is TGTGCCTGGAGTCCCCGGGGGTCTGAGCAGTTCTTC. This gives the protein CAWSPRGSEQFF.

The chain has TRBV27 and TRBJ1-2; D is possibly TRBD1 (6 bases). CDR1 MNHEY and CDR2 SMNVEV come from the germline V gene (reference sequence). Trimming cost V 3 bases and J 4 bases, with 15 bases left between them. The CDR3 has 15 residues. The CDR3 reads CASSFRGGNGYGYTF. DNA for the CDR3: TGTGCCAGCAGTTTCCGCGGGGGCAACGGCTATGGCTACACCTTC.

The chain uses TRBV18 and TRBJ2-5, with 8 bases matching TRBD1. Germline assignment: CDR1 KGHSH and CDR2 LQKENI. J gave up 3 bases and V 2 bases, and 2 bases lay outside the gene matches. The CDR3 is made up of 14 amino acids. CDR3 loop: CASSPVTGEETQYF. The CDR3 nucleotides are TGTGCCAGCTCACCAGTGACAGGGGAAGAGACCCAGTACTTC.

Only one count was recorded for this clone. Germline is not matched at one junction end, which may reflect a read error. The identical CDR3 is also encoded by other nucleotide sequences in the sample. J is TRBJ2-3 and V is TRBV19, with D possibly matching TRBD2 (5 bases). There are 15 residues in the CDR3. CDR1 is LNHDA, CDR2 SQIVND, per germline (reference sequence). In nucleotides, the CDR3 is TGTGCCAGTAGTACCGAGGGTCTGAGCACGGATACGCAGTATTTT. It codes for CASSTEGLSTDTQYF.

This chain uses TRBV15 with TRBJ2-7, with D maybe TRBD1 (5 bases). The CDR3 loop spans 12 amino acids. Trimming stripped 6 bases from V and 6 bases from J, with 12 bases between. Germline V gene sequence: CDR1 LNHNV, CDR2 YYDKDF (reference sequence). The CDR3 loop reads CATSPRAGEQYF. The CDR3 DNA reads TGTGCCACCAGTCCCAGGGCCGGCGAGCAGTACTTC. Together with reference TRBV15 and TRBJ2-7, the CDR3 gives the full variable domain: DAMVIQNPRYQVTQFGKPVTLSCSQTLNHNVMYWYQQKSSQAPKLLFHYYDKDFNNEADTPDNFQSRRPNTSFCFLDIRSPGLGDTAMYLCATSPRAGEQYFGPGTRLTVT.

V is TRBV27 and J is TRBJ2-7; D may be TRBD1 (7 bases). V lost 3 bases and J 0 bases, leaving 15 bases between the germline ends. The CDR3 contains 16 residues. Germline loops: CDR1 MNHEY, CDR2 SMNVEV (reference sequence). In DNA form, the CDR3 reads TGTGCCAGCAGTTTTACGGTCAGGGGGGACTCCTACGAGCAGTACTTC. Residues: CASSFTVRGDSYEQYF.